Presented here are 26 T cell receptor beta chains from one specimen sequenced in a study of blood T cell repertoires in COVID-19. Here immunoSEQ multiplex PCR was the method, and the copy in TCRdb shows in-frame clones only, minus some. The repertoire has approximately 150,000 clones, around 87% of them found once; the top ten carry about 4.6%. Material: peripheral blood. These receptor sequences come from an older woman with active or convalescent COVID-19.

The CDR3 protein is CASSIGGYYSPQHF. CDR3 DNA sequence: TGTGCCAGTAGTATAGGAGGGTATTACTCGCCCCAGCATTTT. This chain joins TRBV19 and TRBJ1-5; no definite D call. V lost 1 base and J 9 bases, leaving 13 bases between the germline ends. The CDR3 runs to 14 residues. Germline lookup yields CDR1 LNHDA and CDR2 SQIVND (reference sequence).

This sequence joins TRBV7-2 and TRBJ1-2; TRBD1 matches 10 bases. The germline V gene has CDR1 SGHTA and CDR2 FQGNSA. The CDR3 extends over 16 amino acids. J was trimmed by 2 bases and V by 5 bases; bases with no gene match: 8. CDR3 in amino acids: CASSGIDRGLNYGYTF. The DNA of the CDR3 is TGTGCCAGCAGCGGAATCGACAGGGGGCTAAACTATGGCTACACCTTC.

This clone was recorded many times. The V and J genes are TRBV19 and TRBJ2-1, with a weak D call TRBD2 (5 bases). CDR3 size: 14 residues. Germline CDR1 is LNHDA and CDR2 is SQIVND (reference sequence). The ends were cut back, 4 bases at V and 6 bases at J, with 13 bases in the middle. CDR3 amino acids: CASSKSERTNEQFF. The CDR3 DNA reads as TGTGCCAGTAGTAAGAGCGAGCGGACCAATGAGCAGTTCTTC.

The gene calls are TRBV11-1 and TRBJ1-1; TRBD1 is a possible D gene (5 bases). CDR3 length equals 13 residues. Germline-derived CDR1 and CDR2 are SGHAT and FQDESV (reference sequence). Trimming removed 5 bases at V and 4 bases at J, with 11 bases between. CDR3 nucleotides: TGTGCCAGCAGCCCCGGGGGGGGCACTGAAGCTTTCTTT. Its translation: CASSPGGGTEAFF. The entire variable domain, with the rest obtained from reference TRBV11-1 and TRBJ1-1, is as follows: EAEVAQSPRYKITEKSQAVAFWCDPISGHATLYWYRQILGQGPELLVQFQDESVVDDSQLPKDRFSAERLKGVDSTLKIQPAELGDSAMYLCASSPGGGTEAFFGQGTRLTVV.

The rearrangement joins TRBV18 to TRBJ1-5, with TRBD1 identical over 8 bases. The V segment lost 3 bases and the J segment 6 bases; nucleotides outside the gene matches: 13. The CDR3 has 17 amino acids. CDR1 and CDR2 (germline): KGHSH, LQKENI. The CDR3 spells CASSPVDTGGTSQPQHF. CDR3 DNA: TGTGCCAGCTCACCGGTAGATACAGGGGGGACGAGTCAGCCCCAGCATTTT.

DNA for the CDR3: TGTGCCAGCAGCGTACGCCTGGGACAGCTGAACACCGGGGAGCTGTTTTTT. Translated, it gives CASSVRLGQLNTGELFF. The chain joins TRBV21-1 to TRBJ2-2; the table names TRBD1, a call not compared with the DNA. TRBV21-1 is shown as a pseudogene. This CDR3 has 17 amino acids.

The chain uses TRBV7-9 and TRBJ1-1; a weak D match, TRBD1 (5 bases). The ends were cut back, 3 bases at V and 4 bases at J, with 15 bases in the middle. CDR3 length: 15 residues. Germline V gene data show CDR1 as SEHNR and CDR2 as FQNEAQ (reference sequence). CDR3 coding DNA: TGTGCCAGCAGCTTCACTCAGGGAGGGATCACTGAAGCTTTCTTT. Encoded protein: CASSFTQGGITEAFF. Full variable domain (rest looked up from reference TRBV7-9 and TRBJ1-1): DTGVSQNPRHKITKRGQNVTFRCDPISEHNRLYWYRQTLGQGPEFLTYFQNEAQLEKSRLLSDRFSAERPKGSFSTLEIQRTEQGDSAMYLCASSFTQGGITEAFFGQGTRLTVV.

V is TRBV19 and J is TRBJ1-2; 8 nucleotides align to TRBD1. V lost 4 bases, J lost 5 bases, and 15 bases stayed unmatched. The CDR3 runs to 17 residues. Germline CDR1 LNHDA, CDR2 SQIVND (reference sequence). This chain's CDR3 is CASSTDRGIRLWYGYTF. CDR3 sequence (DNA): TGTGCCAGTAGTACCGACAGGGGAATTCGGTTATGGTATGGCTACACCTTC. Full variable domain (rest looked up from reference TRBV19 and TRBJ1-2): DGGITQSPKYLFRKEGQNVTLSCEQNLNHDAMYWYRQDPGQGLRLIYYSQIVNDFQKGDIAEGYSVSREKKESFPLTVTSAQKNPTAFYLCASSTDRGIRLWYGYTFGSGTRLTVV.

V and J are TRBV5-8 and TRBJ2-7; D might be TRBD2 (5 bases). The CDR3 has 15 amino acids. Trimming stripped 0 bases from V and 0 bases from J, with 10 bases between. From germline, CDR1 is SGHTS and CDR2 YDEGEE. The CDR3: CASSLDPGYSYEQYF. The CDR3 region has the DNA TGTGCCAGCAGCTTGGACCCGGGGTACTCCTACGAGCAGTACTTC.

This clone was seen once. The chain uses TRBV25-1 and TRBJ2-5; 9 bases are a match to TRBD1. Germline lookup yields CDR1 MGHDK and CDR2 SYGVNS. This CDR3 has 14 amino acids. J lost 5 bases, V lost 2 bases, and 3 bases had no gene match. CDR3 loop: CASSEGGTGETQYF. The CDR3 DNA follows: TGTGCCAGCAGTGAAGGTGGGACAGGGGAGACCCAGTACTTC.

The chain uses TRBV6-5 and TRBJ1-2, with TRBD1 matching 8 bases. J gave up 1 base and V 4 bases, and 2 bases lay outside the gene matches. Germline CDR1 reads MNHEY; CDR2 reads SVGAGI. There are 14 residues in the CDR3. CDR3: CASSLGQDNYGYTF. The CDR3 nucleotides read TGTGCCAGCAGTTTGGGACAGGATAACTATGGCTACACCTTC.

This clone was seen once. The chain recombines TRBV2 with TRBJ2-5, with D tentatively TRBD1 (5 bases). Germline loops: CDR1 SNHLY, CDR2 FYNNEI. V lost 9 bases to trimming and J lost 1 base, with 9 bases between them. The CDR3 has 12 residues. The CDR3 spells CASGQSQETQYF. The CDR3 bases are TGTGCCAGTGGACAATCCCAAGAGACCCAGTACTTC.

The rearrangement joins TRBV6-5 to TRBJ2-7, with 7 bases identical to TRBD1. CDR1 is MNHEY, CDR2 SVGAGI, per germline. The CDR3 is made up of 15 amino acids. With V trimmed by 7 bases and J by 6 bases, 15 bases remained unmatched. In DNA, the CDR3 is TGTGCCAGCAAGATAGACAGGGACATCTTTGGCGAGCAGTACTTC. It yields the protein CASKIDRDIFGEQYF.

This chain links TRBV2 with TRBJ2-4, with 9 bases lining up with TRBD2. This CDR3 has 15 residues. With V trimmed by 2 bases and J by 1 base, 0 bases remained unmatched. In germline, CDR1 is SNHLY, CDR2 FYNNEI. The CDR3 nucleotides are TGTGCCAGCAGTGAAAGCGGGGGGGCCAAAAACATTCAGTACTTC. Amino acid sequence: CASSESGGAKNIQYF. The variable domain in full, completed from reference TRBV2 and TRBJ2-4, reads EPEVTQTPSHQVTQMGQEVILRCVPISNHLYFYWYRQILGQKVEFLVSFYNNEISEKSEIFDDQFSVERPDGSNFTLKIRSTKLEDSAMYFCASSESGGAKNIQYFGAGTRLSVL.

This CDR3 reads CASSQIGAGIYEQYF. Written as DNA, the CDR3 is TGCGCCAGCAGCCAGATCGGCGCAGGGATCTACGAGCAGTACTTC. V is TRBV4-1 and J is TRBJ2-7; D might be TRBD1 (5 bases). The germline V and J ends were trimmed by 3 bases and 3 bases, with 15 bases remaining between them. CDR1 is MGHRA, CDR2 YSYEKL, per germline. The CDR3 totals 15 residues.

This chain joins TRBV10-3 and TRBJ1-2; TRBD1 is a possible D gene (6 bases). This CDR3 contains 14 residues. V shed 7 bases and J shed 4 bases, with 16 bases lying between them. The germline gives CDR1 ENHRY, CDR2 SYGVKD. In DNA form, the CDR3 reads TGTGCCATCACCCCTGGGACGGACAGCTATGGCTACACCTTC. Translation gives CAITPGTDSYGYTF.

The V gene is TRBV7-6, the J gene TRBJ2-3, with D possibly TRBD1 on 5 matching bases. Germline V CDR1 and CDR2: SGHVS, FNYEAQ. The CDR3 consists of 16 residues. Between the trimmed V and J ends, which lost 2 bases and 1 base, there was a span of 13 bases. CDR3 protein: CASSLNSGIGTDTQYF. CDR3 DNA sequence: TGTGCCAGCAGCTTAAACTCAGGGATTGGCACAGATACGCAGTATTTT.

The chain links TRBV10-2 to TRBJ2-7; possibly TRBD1 for D (5 bases). CDR1 and CDR2 (germline): WSHSY, SAAADI. The CDR3 is 13 amino acids. Trimming cost V 9 bases and J 3 bases, with 15 bases left between them. CDR3 sequence (DNA): TGCGCCAGTAGAGCGAACAGGTTCTACGAGCAGTACTTC. It codes for CASRANRFYEQYF.

The gene calls are TRBV2 and TRBJ1-6, with TRBD1 matching over 7 bases. This CDR3 has 16 residues. V dropped 1 base and J dropped 5; count of bases not matched to a gene: 5. CDR1 and CDR2 from the germline V gene are SNHLY and FYNNEI. As DNA, the CDR3 is TGTGCCAGCAGTGAAGATGGAGGGGGCAATAATTCACCCCTCCACTTT. Its translation: CASSEDGGGNNSPLHF.

V is TRBV15 and J is TRBJ2-7, with D possibly TRBD1 on 6 matching bases. The V gene lost 0 bases and the J gene lost 4 bases, with 13 bases spanning the gap. CDR1 is LNHNV, CDR2 YYDKDF, per germline (reference sequence). This CDR3 is 15 amino acids long. CDR3 amino acids: CATSRDPGAGYEQYF. The DNA for the CDR3 is TGTGCCACCAGCAGAGACCCAGGGGCCGGGTACGAGCAGTACTTC.

V and J are TRBV10-3 and TRBJ2-7; TRBD1 matches at 11 bases. Germline V gives CDR1 ENHRY, CDR2 SYGVKD. The CDR3 is 15 amino acids. V lost 9 bases to trimming and J lost 6 bases; unmatched junction nucleotides: 13. CDR3 sequence reads: CAITKSGQGAREQYF. CDR3 nucleotides: TGTGCCATAACCAAATCCGGACAGGGGGCTCGCGAGCAGTACTTC.

The chain couples TRBV5-4 to TRBJ2-5; the D gene is possibly TRBD2 (6 bases). V lost 0 bases, J lost 1 base, and 13 bases lay in between. Germline V lookup: CDR1 SGHNT, CDR2 YYREEE (reference sequence). The CDR3 extends over 16 amino acids. The CDR3 reads CASSLELAGGQETQYF. The CDR3 DNA sequence: TGTGCCAGCAGCTTGGAGTTGGCCGGGGGCCAAGAGACCCAGTACTTC.

The chain recombines TRBV4-1 with TRBJ2-7; 9 positions agree with TRBD1. CDR1 is MGHRA and CDR2 is YSYEKL in the germline V gene. The CDR3 is 16 amino acids. After removal of 5 bases from V and 4 bases from J, the junction contained 12 bases not matched to a gene. CDR3 coding DNA: TGCGCCAGCAGCTACTCCCACGAACAGGGGGCTTACGAGCAGTACTTC. Amino acids: CASSYSHEQGAYEQYF.

The CDR3 DNA sequence: TGTGCCAGCAGCCCCGGTGAAGGGGCTGACACCGGGGAGCTGTTTTTT. Amino acids: CASSPGEGADTGELFF. The chain couples TRBV7-3 to TRBJ2-2; possibly TRBD1 for D (5 bases). This CDR3 is built from 16 residues. The germline V gene encodes CDR1 SGHTA and CDR2 FQGTGA. Deletions cut 5 bases from V and 3 bases from J, with 16 bases between.

This clone has a single count. The J gene is TRBJ1-2, the V gene TRBV3-1 (or the pseudogene TRBV3-2); TRBD1 agrees at 8 bases. Germline trimming cut 0 bases from V and 7 bases from J; bases unmatched to any gene: 7. This CDR3 has 15 amino acids. Germline V lookup: CDR1 LGHDT, CDR2 YNNKEL (reference sequence). The CDR3 spells CASSQDGGTGAGYTF. CDR3 in DNA: TGTGCCAGCAGCCAAGATGGGGGGACAGGAGCTGGCTACACCTTC.

The chain uses TRBV30 and TRBJ1-5; possibly TRBD1 for D (5 bases). Trimming left V 0 bases short and J 3 bases short, with 9 bases between. The CDR3 extends over 14 amino acids. The germline gives CDR1 GTSNPN, CDR2 SVGIG (reference sequence). The CDR3 is CAWSVGEVNQPQHF. The CDR3, as DNA: TGTGCCTGGAGTGTAGGGGAAGTCAATCAGCCCCAGCATTTT.